The clone carrying this T cell receptor beta chain occurred many times. No antigen is known for it. The record originates from a study of spatial heterogeneity in lung cancer. Background on the study: Alpha-chain detections were consistently fewer than beta-chain detections among the sequences. TCR transcript counts in tumor regions correlated strongly with a T cell module score from matched bulk RNA-seq.

Each TCR cDNA molecule bore a unique molecular identifier. Each CDR3 protein gets one entry after TCRdb re-called the 5' RACE reads with MiXCR. The sample yields fewer than 3,500 distinct CDR3 sequences, around an eighth seen once. Time point meaning: sample taken at primary tumor resection. The donor population consisted of just over 70 patients with untreated, early-stage non-small cell lung cancer. Regarding the study as a whole: Intratumoral expanded alpha and beta TCR counts were found to track tumor mutation counts.

The CDR3 spans 12 residues. Germline V lookup: CDR1 SGHRS, CDR2 YFSETQ. The ends were cut back, 5 bases at V and 2 bases at J, with 6 bases in the middle. The TCR was taken from a male donor with early-stage non-small cell lung cancer. The sequences come from lung tumor tissue, collected at surgery. The V and J genes are TRBV5-1 and TRBJ2-3; the D is unclear. CDR3 coding DNA: TGCGCCAGCAGGATCGCCACAGATACGCAGTATTTT. As protein: CASRIATDTQYF.